This is a list of T cell receptor beta chains from one sample in a study of T cells in Graves' hyperthyroidism and ophthalmopathy. TCRdb reprocessed the multiplex PCR reads via MiXCR and lists one record per CDR3 protein. The sample has roughly 640,000 distinct CDR3 sequences, more than 15% seen once. Material: blood. These receptors were taken from a woman aged 40 to 55 with Graves' ophthalmopathy. Each CDR3 is given with its conserved first and last residue. Fields, in order: J gene, clone size, CDR3 length, V gene, D gene, CDR3 DNA, CDR3 protein. D genes are given only for firm matches. For some rows the clone size is stated as once, few or many, or as a class when expanded; others skip it.

>TRBJ1-2|once|15|TRBV27|TRBD1
TGTGCCAGCAGTACACGGACAGGGTTTACTCGTGGCTACACCTTC
CASSTRTGFTRGYTF
>TRBJ2-2|many|14|TRBV5-1|TRBD2
TGCGCCAGCGGACTAGCGGGGCTCACCGGGGAGCTGTTTTTT
CASGLAGLTGELFF
>TRBJ1-2|many|16|TRBV28|.
TGTGCCAGCAGTCCCCAGGGACGGGGGGCTTACTATGGCTACACCTTC
CASSPQGRGAYYGYTF
>TRBJ2-1|.|12|TRBV10-3|.
TGTGCCATCAGTGGAGGAGAAAATGAGCAGTTCTTC
CAISGGENEQFF
>TRBJ2-5|.|15|TRBV7-8|TRBD2
TGTGCCAGCAGCCACGGACTAGCGGGAGACGGGACCCAGTACTTC
CASSHGLAGDGTQYF
>TRBJ2-2|many|15|TRBV2|.
TGTGCCAGCAGTGCGGGCAGGGGAAGTACCGGGGAGCTGTTTTTT
CASSAGRGSTGELFF
>TRBJ1-5|few|14|TRBV20-1|TRBD1
TGCAGTGCTGAACAGGGGGCGAGCAATCAGCCCCAGCATTTT
CSAEQGASNQPQHF
>TRBJ2-1|.|14|TRBV20-1|.
TGCAGTGCTTATGGGGGGACTGGCGGCAATGAGCAGTTCTTC
CSAYGGTGGNEQFF
>TRBJ1-5|.|14|TRBV10-2|.
TGCGCCTCGTCCCATGGCCTAGCGGAACAGCCCCAGCATTTT
CASSHGLAEQPQHF
>TRBJ1-5|few|17|TRBV12-3/TRBV12-4|TRBD1
TGTGCCAGCAGTTTAACGCCCGCCAGGGGGCCGACTCAGCCCCAGCATTTT
CASSLTPARGPTQPQHF
>TRBJ1-1|.|17|TRBV5-1|TRBD1
TGCGCCAGCAGCCCACGGGGGGACAGGGGGCCGAGCACTGAAGCTTTCTTT
CASSPRGDRGPSTEAFF
>TRBJ1-4|.|14|TRBV12-3/TRBV12-4|.
TGTGCCAGCAGTGCCCAGGGAGGGGATGAAAAACTGTTTTTT
CASSAQGGDEKLFF
>TRBJ1-2|many|11|TRBV3-1|TRBD1
TGTGCCAGCCAGGGGGCGTTTGGCTACACCTTC
CASQGAFGYTF
>TRBJ2-2|.|16|TRBV28|TRBD2
TGTGCCAGCAGAGAAATAGCGGGAGGCTGGGCCGGGGAGCCGTTTTTT
CASREIAGGWAGEPFF